This is a list of T cell receptor beta chains from one sample in a study of blood T cell repertoires in COVID-19. TCRdb keeps only in-frame clones here, not all; method: immunoSEQ multiplex PCR. The table lists 60,000 to 85,000 clones, 75% to 80% of them singletons. Sequencing was carried out using peripheral blood. The receptors come from a human donor in a cohort sampled during active COVID-19. CDR3s include the opening cysteine and the closing phenylalanine or tryptophan. A D gene is named only where the DNA matches it firmly. Clone size is given for some rows only: seen once, a few or many times, or a class if the clone is expanded.

CDR3aa: CASSWPGTNEKLFF
CDR3nt: TGTGCCAGCAGTTGGCCAGGGACTAATGAAAAACTGTTTTTT
abundance: once
v_gene: TRBV6-5
d_gene: -
j_gene: TRBJ1-4

CDR3aa: CASSHSLAWSSYEQYF
CDR3nt: TGCGCCAGCAGCCACTCACTAGCGTGGAGCTCCTACGAGCAGTACTTC
abundance: -
v_gene: TRBV4-3
d_gene: TRBD2
j_gene: TRBJ2-7

CDR3aa: CASSGFRDTQYF
CDR3nt: TGTGCCAGCTCCGGGTTTCGAGATACGCAGTATTTT
abundance: -
v_gene: TRBV18
d_gene: -
j_gene: TRBJ2-3

CDR3aa: CASGLGRETQYF
CDR3nt: TGTGCTAGTGGTTTGGGCCGGGAGACCCAGTACTTC
abundance: -
v_gene: TRBV12-5
d_gene: -
j_gene: TRBJ2-5

CDR3aa: CASSPSQGLTSYEQYF
CDR3nt: TGCGCCAGCAGCCCTTCCCAGGGACTTACCTCCTACGAGCAGTACTTC
abundance: -
v_gene: TRBV5-1
d_gene: -
j_gene: TRBJ2-7

CDR3aa: CASSFGRGEDGGYTF
CDR3nt: TGTGCCAGCAGCTTCGGTCGGGGTGAGGATGGTGGCTACACCTTC
abundance: -
v_gene: TRBV7-9
d_gene: -
j_gene: TRBJ1-2

CDR3aa: CANSQLAGGEDTQYF
CDR3nt: TGTGCCAACAGCCAACTAGCGGGAGGGGAAGATACGCAGTATTTT
abundance: -
v_gene: TRBV4-2
d_gene: TRBD2
j_gene: TRBJ2-3

CDR3aa: CASSGGLAAGELFF
CDR3nt: TGTGCCAGCAGCGGGGGACTAGCGGCCGGGGAGCTGTTTTTT
abundance: -
v_gene: TRBV9
d_gene: TRBD2
j_gene: TRBJ2-2

CDR3aa: CASHRQGDGNQPQHF
CDR3nt: TGTGCCAGCCATCGCCAGGGGGACGGCAATCAGCCCCAGCATTTT
abundance: -
v_gene: TRBV27
d_gene: TRBD1
j_gene: TRBJ1-5

CDR3aa: CASSSGAQYTEAFF
CDR3nt: TGTGCCAGCAGTTCTGGGGCTCAATATACTGAAGCTTTCTTT
abundance: -
v_gene: TRBV28
d_gene: -
j_gene: TRBJ1-1

CDR3aa: CAWSLGTSPNNEQFF
CDR3nt: TGTGCCTGGAGTCTCGGGACTAGCCCTAACAATGAGCAGTTCTTC
abundance: -
v_gene: TRBV30
d_gene: TRBD2
j_gene: TRBJ2-1

CDR3aa: CASSLGGRSNQPQHF
CDR3nt: TGTGCCAGCAGCTTAGGCGGAAGAAGCAATCAGCCCCAGCATTTT
abundance: once
v_gene: TRBV7-9
d_gene: -
j_gene: TRBJ1-5

CDR3aa: CASSPRYTDTQYF
CDR3nt: TGTGCCAGCAGCCCCCGGTACACAGATACGCAGTATTTT
abundance: -
v_gene: TRBV11-2
d_gene: -
j_gene: TRBJ2-3

CDR3aa: CSVGDRGSFVKLFF
CDR3nt: TGCAGCGTAGGAGACAGGGGGAGCTTTGTAAAACTGTTTTTT
abundance: -
v_gene: TRBV29-1
d_gene: TRBD1
j_gene: TRBJ1-4

CDR3aa: CASRTDTQYGYTF
CDR3nt: TGTGCCAGCAGAACTGACACCCAGTATGGCTACACCTTC
abundance: -
v_gene: TRBV28
d_gene: -
j_gene: TRBJ1-2

CDR3aa: CASGHAYLAGGNTGELFF
CDR3nt: TGTGCCAGCGGTCACGCGTACCTAGCGGGAGGAAACACCGGGGAGCTGTTTTTT
abundance: -
v_gene: TRBV7-6
d_gene: TRBD2
j_gene: TRBJ2-2

CDR3aa: CASSLSAQGFTYEQYF
CDR3nt: TGTGCCAGCAGTTTATCCGCACAGGGATTCACCTACGAGCAGTACTTC
abundance: -
v_gene: TRBV27
d_gene: -
j_gene: TRBJ2-7

CDR3aa: CASSPRLRQSSYNEQFF
CDR3nt: TGTGCCAGCAGCCCGAGGTTGCGTCAAAGCTCCTACAATGAGCAGTTCTTC
abundance: once
v_gene: TRBV11-2
d_gene: -
j_gene: TRBJ2-1

CDR3aa: CASRGDSTSYEQYF
CDR3nt: TGTGCCAGCAGGGGTGACAGTACCTCCTACGAGCAGTACTTC
abundance: once
v_gene: TRBV2
d_gene: -
j_gene: TRBJ2-7

CDR3aa: CASSSLQGAGAEAFF
CDR3nt: TGTGCCAGCAGCTCACTACAGGGGGCCGGGGCTGAAGCTTTCTTT
abundance: -
v_gene: TRBV7-8
d_gene: TRBD1
j_gene: TRBJ1-1

CDR3aa: CASSLWKVAGGFDTQYF
CDR3nt: TGTGCCAGCAGCCTCTGGAAGGTAGCGGGAGGTTTTGATACGCAGTATTTT
abundance: -
v_gene: TRBV3-1/TRBV3-2
d_gene: TRBD2
j_gene: TRBJ2-3

CDR3aa: CASSLEPAGGYEQYF
CDR3nt: TGCGCCAGCAGCTTGGAACCAGCGGGAGGTTACGAGCAGTACTTC
abundance: few
v_gene: TRBV5-1
d_gene: TRBD2
j_gene: TRBJ2-7

CDR3aa: CASRGLGGNNQPQHF
CDR3nt: TGCGCCAGCAGGGGATTGGGAGGGAACAATCAGCCCCAGCATTTT
abundance: -
v_gene: TRBV10-1
d_gene: -
j_gene: TRBJ1-5

CDR3aa: CASSRGREFGQHF
CDR3nt: TGCGCCAGCAGCCGCGGCAGGGAATTTGGCCAGCATTTT
abundance: -
v_gene: TRBV10-2
d_gene: -
j_gene: TRBJ1-5

CDR3aa: CASSLSTSREGYTF
CDR3nt: TGTGCCAGCAGCCTCTCAACTTCCAGGGAAGGCTACACCTTC
abundance: few
v_gene: TRBV11-2
d_gene: -
j_gene: TRBJ1-2

CDR3aa: CASSRSGLDEQYF
CDR3nt: TGTGCCAGTAGTCGTTCCGGACTAGACGAGCAGTACTTC
abundance: few
v_gene: TRBV19
d_gene: TRBD2
j_gene: TRBJ2-7

CDR3aa: CASSGGQGRPQHF
CDR3nt: TGTGCCAGCAGTGGGGGACAGGGTCGACCCCAGCATTTT
abundance: -
v_gene: TRBV12-3/TRBV12-4
d_gene: TRBD1
j_gene: TRBJ1-5

CDR3aa: CASSRRLAGDSDTQYF
CDR3nt: TGTGCCAGCAGCAGACGACTAGCGGGAGATTCAGATACGCAGTATTTT
abundance: -
v_gene: TRBV7-2
d_gene: TRBD2
j_gene: TRBJ2-3

CDR3aa: CASSPTQIYGYTF
CDR3nt: TGTGCCAGCTCACCAACGCAGATCTATGGCTACACCTTC
abundance: -
v_gene: TRBV18
d_gene: -
j_gene: TRBJ1-2

CDR3aa: CASSQDGDRAYNEQFF
CDR3nt: TGCGCCAGCAGCCAAGATGGGGACAGGGCCTACAATGAGCAGTTCTTC
abundance: -
v_gene: TRBV4-1
d_gene: TRBD1
j_gene: TRBJ2-1

CDR3aa: CASSVVRGLGSEAFF
CDR3nt: TGTGCCAGCAGCGTAGTGAGGGGGCTTGGATCTGAAGCTTTCTTT
abundance: -
v_gene: TRBV9
d_gene: TRBD1
j_gene: TRBJ1-1

CDR3aa: CASSQGLTSGKYEQYF
CDR3nt: TGTGCCAGCAGCCAAGGGTTAACTAGCGGGAAATACGAGCAGTACTTC
abundance: -
v_gene: TRBV3-1/TRBV3-2
d_gene: TRBD2
j_gene: TRBJ2-7

CDR3aa: CASSLGLSDTQYF
CDR3nt: TGTGCCAGCAGCTTAGGACTTTCAGATACGCAGTATTTT
abundance: -
v_gene: TRBV11-2
d_gene: -
j_gene: TRBJ2-3

CDR3aa: CASSESQDGTSGTDTQYF
CDR3nt: TGTGCCAGCAGTGAATCCCAGGACGGGACATCGGGCACAGATACGCAGTATTTT
abundance: -
v_gene: TRBV25-1
d_gene: -
j_gene: TRBJ2-3

CDR3aa: CASSSTRGAFYYEQYF
CDR3nt: TGTGCCAGCAGTTCCACCAGGGGAGCGTTTTACTACGAGCAGTACTTC
abundance: -
v_gene: TRBV28
d_gene: -
j_gene: TRBJ2-7

CDR3aa: CASSFEGGPRETQYF
CDR3nt: TGTGCCAGCAGTTTTGAGGGGGGGCCCCGGGAGACCCAGTACTTC
abundance: -
v_gene: TRBV28
d_gene: -
j_gene: TRBJ2-5

CDR3aa: CASSFVQLDSPLHF
CDR3nt: TGTGCCAGCAGCTTTGTCCAGTTGGATTCACCCCTCCACTTT
abundance: -
v_gene: TRBV5-8
d_gene: -
j_gene: TRBJ1-6

CDR3aa: CASSPGVAGGTDTQYF
CDR3nt: TGTGCCAGCAGCCCCGGGGTAGCGGGAGGCACAGATACGCAGTATTTT
abundance: -
v_gene: TRBV14
d_gene: TRBD2
j_gene: TRBJ2-3

CDR3aa: CASSLRAGNQETQYF
CDR3nt: TGTGCCAGCAGCCTCCGAGCGGGGAACCAAGAGACCCAGTACTTC
abundance: -
v_gene: TRBV5-4
d_gene: TRBD2
j_gene: TRBJ2-5

CDR3aa: CASSLGQGNREQYF
CDR3nt: TGTGCCAGCAGCTTAGGACAGGGTAATCGCGAGCAGTACTTC
abundance: -
v_gene: TRBV11-2
d_gene: TRBD1
j_gene: TRBJ2-7

CDR3aa: CASSPYLSEQETQYF
CDR3nt: TGTGCCAGCTCACCTTACCTCTCAGAACAAGAGACCCAGTACTTC
abundance: -
v_gene: TRBV18
d_gene: -
j_gene: TRBJ2-5

CDR3aa: CASSLGPGDFYGYTF
CDR3nt: TGTGCCAGCAGCTTAGGTCCAGGGGATTTCTATGGCTACACCTTC
abundance: -
v_gene: TRBV7-2
d_gene: -
j_gene: TRBJ1-2

CDR3aa: CASSSRTVRDSPLHF
CDR3nt: TGCGCCAGCAGCTCTAGGACAGTGAGGGATTCACCCCTCCACTTT
abundance: -
v_gene: TRBV5-1
d_gene: -
j_gene: TRBJ1-6